This T cell receptor (beta chain) was sequenced in a study of T cell responses to AZD1222 COVID-19 vaccine. Findings and caveats of the study: Breadth and depth of Spike-specific TCRs rose after two AZD1222 doses. Baseline serostatus was positive in only a handful of AZD1222 recipients. Only after the peak T cell response were repertoires sampled. Targets within unmutated variant regions were reportedly found for nearly half of spike-specific TCRs.

Only in-frame clones appear in the TCRdb table, and some are missing; sequencing was by immunoSEQ multiplex PCR. The sample includes over 120,000 clones, roughly 91% of them seen just once. A remark on this clone: Its antigen is undetermined.

Germline V lookup: CDR1 DFQATT, CDR2 SNEGSKA (reference sequence). Trimming removed 6 bases at V and 1 base at J, with 3 bases between. This CDR3 contains 11 residues. The rearrangement joins TRBV20-1 to TRBJ2-2; no clear D. The sample in question was peripheral blood, obtained on day 0 of AZD1222 vaccination. This clonotype was obtained from an adult in good health. The CDR3 DNA follows: TGCAGTGCCCGGAACACCGGGGAGCTGTTTTTT. It is translated as CSARNTGELFF.